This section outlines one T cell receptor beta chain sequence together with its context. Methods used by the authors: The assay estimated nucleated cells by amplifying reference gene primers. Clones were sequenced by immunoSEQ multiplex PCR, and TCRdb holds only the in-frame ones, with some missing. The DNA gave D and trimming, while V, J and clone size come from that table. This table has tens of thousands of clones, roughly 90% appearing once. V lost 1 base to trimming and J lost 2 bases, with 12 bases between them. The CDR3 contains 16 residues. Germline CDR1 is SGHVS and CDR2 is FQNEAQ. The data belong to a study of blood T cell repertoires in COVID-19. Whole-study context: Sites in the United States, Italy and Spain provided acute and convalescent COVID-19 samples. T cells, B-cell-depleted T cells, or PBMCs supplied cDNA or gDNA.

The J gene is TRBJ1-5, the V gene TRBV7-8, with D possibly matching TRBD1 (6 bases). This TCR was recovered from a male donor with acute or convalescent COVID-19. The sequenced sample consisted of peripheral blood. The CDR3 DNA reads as TGTGCCAGCAGCTTAGTTGGGGGGGCTGGCAATCAGCCCCAGCATTTT. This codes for CASSLVGGAGNQPQHF. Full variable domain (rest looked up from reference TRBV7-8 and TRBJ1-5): GAGVSQSPRYKVAKRGQDVALRCDPISGHVSLFWYQQALGQGPEFLTYFQNEAQLDKSGLPSDRFFAERPEGSVSTLKIQRTQQEDSAVYLCASSLVGGAGNQPQHFGDGTRLSIL.